This TCR beta chain was sequenced for a study of post-analysis software for immune sequencing data. Study background: Disease trajectories encompassed relapsing-remitting, secondary progressive and progressive-relapsing multiple sclerosis.

In the case of this clonotype: Its antigen remains unidentified.

The V end was cut by 1 base, the J end by 4 bases, with 11 bases between. The CDR3 consists of 14 residues. The germline V gene encodes CDR1 SGHNT and CDR2 YYREEE (reference sequence). Included in the TCR beta cDNA libraries were unique molecular identifiers. Approximately 550,000 cDNA molecules came from about 1 to 10 million T cells. TCRdb itself ran the PCR reads through MiXCR, one entry per CDR3 protein. The table includes under 900,000 distinct CDR3 sequences, about 57% detected once. Whole-study findings and limits: Four or five TRBV segments, TRBV5-6, TRBV5-1 and TRBV20-1 among them, were found more frequent in patients than controls. By F measure, samples from a shared preparation batch strongly co-clustered. Compared against controls, patients with multiple sclerosis displayed significantly lower normalized Chao1 diversity.

Sequenced input: blood. The chain combines TRBV5-4 with TRBJ1-1; D possibly corresponds to TRBD1 (5 bases). The source is a girl aged 5 to 17 with multiple sclerosis. The CDR3 DNA reads TGTGCCAGCAGCTTGTGGCAGGGATTCACTGAAGCTTTCTTT. Translated, it gives CASSLWQGFTEAFF.